What follows are 30 T cell receptor beta chains derived from one specimen sequenced in a study of identical twins' blood T cells. TCRdb analysed the 5' RACE reads with MiXCR anew, one entry per CDR3 protein. The sample gives hundreds of thousands of distinct CDR3 sequences, about 28% of which show up once; 5.5% to 7% is in the top ten. Sequencing was carried out using PBMCs. The origin of the receptors is a woman aged 18 to 55 in good health.

This clonotype turned up a few times. The chain recombines TRBV5-1 with TRBJ2-3; D is uncertain. V shed 7 bases and J shed 2 bases, with 2 bases lying between them. This CDR3 contains 10 residues. Per the germline V gene, CDR1 is SGHRS and CDR2 is YFSETQ. CDR3 sequence: CASFTDTQYF. As DNA, the CDR3 is TGCGCCAGCTTCACAGATACGCAGTATTTT.

The gene calls are TRBV12-3 or TRBV12-4 and TRBJ1-4; D perhaps matches TRBD1 (5 bases). The CDR3 length is 14 residues. Deletions cut 4 bases from V and 3 bases from J, with 9 bases between. CDR3 nucleotide sequence: TGTGCCAGCAGTTGGACACCCGCTAATGAAAAACTGTTTTTT. Residues: CASSWTPANEKLFF.

A few counts support this clonotype. The V gene is TRBV7-9, the J gene TRBJ1-6; the D gene is possibly TRBD1 (5 bases). Germline V gene data show CDR1 as SEHNR and CDR2 as FQNEAQ (reference sequence). Deletions cut 1 base from V and 10 bases from J, with 11 bases between. This CDR3 has 14 amino acids. In DNA form, the CDR3 reads TGTGCCAGCAGCTTAGAGGGACGGTCCTCACCCCTCCACTTT. Amino acids: CASSLEGRSSPLHF.

The V gene is TRBV7-9, the J gene TRBJ1-3, with 7 bases lining up with TRBD1. Per germline, CDR1 SEHNR and CDR2 FQNEAQ (reference sequence). This CDR3 is built from 16 residues. V lost 5 bases and J lost 2; bases outside the gene matches: 9. The CDR3 sequence is CASSLSGGAAGNTIYF. The CDR3 DNA is TGTGCCAGCAGCCTATCAGGGGGAGCGGCTGGAAACACCATATATTTT. The full variable domain, in which reference TRBV7-9 and TRBJ1-3 provide the parts outside the CDR3, is DTGVSQNPRHKITKRGQNVTFRCDPISEHNRLYWYRQTLGQGPEFLTYFQNEAQLEKSRLLSDRFSAERPKGSFSTLEIQRTEQGDSAMYLCASSLSGGAAGNTIYFGEGSWLTVV.

This clonotype was detected ten times or more. The chain carries TRBV19 and TRBJ2-1, with 13 bases that match TRBD2. Germline CDR1 reads LNHDA; CDR2 reads SQIVND (reference sequence). V shed 9 bases, J shed 0 bases, and the junction held 5 bases outside the gene matches. The CDR3 sequence is 16 residues long. CDR3 nucleotides: TGTGCCAGCAGCCGGACTAGCGGGAGCTCCTACAATGAGCAGTTCTTC. Translated: CASSRTSGSSYNEQFF.

The chain recombines TRBV2 with TRBJ2-7; no reliable D call. From germline, CDR1 is SNHLY and CDR2 FYNNEI. The CDR3 is 13 residues long. V shed 7 bases and J shed 6 bases, with 16 bases lying between them. In DNA form, the CDR3 reads TGTGCCAGCAACTATGACCACCGTCCCGAGCAGTACTTC. It yields the protein CASNYDHRPEQYF.

This clonotype came up a few times. V is TRBV19 and J is TRBJ1-1, with no clear D. The CDR3 extends over 14 amino acids. V was shortened by 7 bases and J by 5 bases, with 17 bases between the two germline ends. Germline V gene sequence: CDR1 LNHDA, CDR2 SQIVND (reference sequence). The CDR3 DNA reads TGTGCCAGTAAGTTTGCGGGATTAGGTACTGAAGCTTTCTTT. Protein product: CASKFAGLGTEAFF.

The V gene is TRBV5-1, the J gene TRBJ2-3, with a possible D match to TRBD1 (6 bases). CDR1 is SGHRS, CDR2 YFSETQ, per germline. The V end lost 5 bases, the J end lost 0 bases, and 16 bases lay between the germline ends. The CDR3 length is 16 residues. The CDR3 coding sequence is TGCGCCAGCAGTCTCCACCTGGGACAAAGCACAGATACGCAGTATTTT. Its protein product is CASSLHLGQSTDTQYF. Together with reference TRBV5-1 and TRBJ2-3, the CDR3 gives the full variable domain: KAGVTQTPRYLIKTRGQQVTLSCSPISGHRSVSWYQQTPGQGLQFLFEYFSETQRNKGNFPGRFSGRQFSNSRSEMNVSTLELGDSALYLCASSLHLGQSTDTQYFGPGTRLTVL.

As for this clonotype: One end of the junction varies from germline; a read error may be responsible. This rearrangement joins TRBV5-1 to TRBJ1-3; the D is unclear. Per germline, CDR1 SGHRS and CDR2 YFSETQ. The CDR3 spans 14 residues. The CDR3 reads CANSLAGYGNTIYF. The DNA for the CDR3 is TGCGCCAACAGCTTGGCCGGGTACGGAAACACCATATATTTT.

V gene TRBV2 combines with J gene TRBJ1-2; no reliable D call. Germline lookup yields CDR1 SNHLY and CDR2 FYNNEI. The CDR3 spans 14 residues. The V end was cut by 3 bases, the J end by 7 bases, with 15 bases between. The CDR3 DNA follows: TGTGCCAGCAGTGAGTTGGGATCGGGAGTTGGCTACACCTTC. As protein: CASSELGSGVGYTF.

The chain joins TRBV6-2 or TRBV6-3 to TRBJ1-1; no firm D call. This CDR3 comprises 13 residues. Trimming left V 4 bases short and J 1 base short, with 7 bases between. Germline V gene lookup returns CDR1 MNHEY and CDR2 SVGEGT. The CDR3 region is CASSSYTNTEAFF. CDR3 bases: TGTGCCAGCAGTTCTTATACGAACACTGAAGCTTTCTTT.

The V call is TRBV29-1, the J call TRBJ1-1; possible D gene TRBD1, 6 bases. Deletions cut 5 bases from V and 7 bases from J, with 8 bases between. The CDR3 sequence is 10 residues long. Germline V gives CDR1 SQVTM, CDR2 ANQGSEA. The CDR3 bases are TGCAGCGTTAGGACAGATGAAGCTTTCTTT. Its protein is CSVRTDEAFF.

This sequence joins TRBV29-1 and TRBJ2-1; the D call may be TRBD1 or TRBD2 (6 bases each). Germline values: CDR1 SQVTM, CDR2 ANQGSEA. The CDR3 has 11 residues. Here the CDR3 reads CRGGFDNEQFF. CDR3 coding DNA: TGCAGAGGGGGGTTTGACAATGAGCAGTTCTTC.

V is TRBV7-2 and J is TRBJ1-2, with TRBD1 matching over 7 bases. The germline V gene encodes CDR1 SGHTA and CDR2 FQGNSA. The CDR3 totals 17 residues. The ends lost 11 bases at V and 2 bases at J; junction bases unmatched: 20. The CDR3 sequence: CAGDTGYRDRMNYGYTF. DNA of the CDR3: TGTGCCGGTGATACGGGATACCGGGACAGAATGAACTATGGCTACACCTTC.

For this clonotype: Relative to the germline gene, one junction end is altered; a read error may explain this. The chain's CDR3 is CSPPGTEVSNHGYTF. The CDR3 DNA reads as TGCAGTCCCCCAGGGACAGAAGTGTCTAACCATGGCTACACCTTC. V usage is TRBV20-1 and J usage is TRBJ1-2; 7 bases are shared with TRBD1. The V gene's germline CDR1 is DFQATT and CDR2 SNEGSKA (reference sequence). The CDR3 is 15 residues long.

This sequence joins TRBV20-1 and TRBJ2-5, with 9 positions matching TRBD2. J gave up 2 bases and V 1 base, and 5 bases lay outside the gene matches. Germline loops: CDR1 DFQATT, CDR2 SNEGSKA (reference sequence). The CDR3 has 15 residues. The CDR3: CSARATSGIQETQYF. DNA for the CDR3: TGCAGTGCTAGAGCGACTAGCGGAATACAAGAGACCCAGTACTTC.

This clonotype was observed at least ten times. The chain joins TRBV5-1 to TRBJ1-6; 8 bases align to TRBD1. V gave up 3 bases and J gave up 7 bases; unmatched junction bases: 9. The CDR3 length is 16 residues. Per the germline V gene, CDR1 is SGHRS and CDR2 is YFSETQ. CDR3 region: CASSSIPTGVNSPLHF. CDR3 DNA sequence: TGCGCCAGCAGCTCCATCCCGACAGGGGTGAATTCACCCCTCCACTTT.

This clonotype was recorded many times. CDR3 bases: TGTGCCAGCAGGCCCGGGACTACAAACACCGGGGAGCTGTTTTTT. Amino acid sequence: CASRPGTTNTGELFF. The chain is built from TRBV2 and TRBJ2-2, with 7 bases aligning to TRBD2. The junction had 6 bases not matched to a gene; V was cut back by 6 bases and J by 2 bases. The CDR3 consists of 15 residues. CDR1 and CDR2 from the germline V gene are SNHLY and FYNNEI.

This clonotype was counted only a few times. The V call is TRBV29-1, the J call TRBJ2-1, with 9 bases that match TRBD1. Germline V gene data show CDR1 as SQVTM and CDR2 as ANQGSEA. This CDR3 region has 17 residues. J lost 2 bases, V lost 7 bases, and 15 bases had no gene match. CDR3 sequence reads: CSAPDYRGQHAYNEQFF. For the CDR3, the DNA is TGCAGCGCCCCAGACTACAGGGGGCAACACGCCTACAATGAGCAGTTCTTC.

Turning to this clonotype: One base away lies a much larger clone, so this may be a sequencing read error. V usage is TRBV3-1 and J usage is TRBJ2-5; D gene ambiguous. CDR3 length: 11 amino acids. Between the trimmed V and J ends, which lost 2 bases and 8 bases, there was a span of 6 bases. Germline V lookup: CDR1 LGHDT, CDR2 YNNKEL (reference sequence). CDR3 in DNA: TGTGCCAGCAGCCAATCTAATACCCAGTACTTC. Encoded protein: CASSQSNTQYF.

J is TRBJ2-1 and V is TRBV2, with 11 bases aligning to TRBD2. CDR3 size: 14 residues. Germline loops: CDR1 SNHLY, CDR2 FYNNEI. Trimming cost V 6 bases and J 4 bases; bases outside gene matches: 2. CDR3 sequence (DNA): TGTGCCAGCAGGAGACTAGCGGGGTACAATGAGCAGTTCTTC. Translating gives CASRRLAGYNEQFF.

The chain joins TRBV7-6 to TRBJ1-5; perhaps TRBD1 as D (6 bases). From germline, CDR1 is SGHVS and CDR2 FNYEAQ. Between the trimmed V and J ends, which lost 11 bases and 8 bases, there was a span of 16 bases. This CDR3 has 12 residues. The CDR3 DNA reads as TGTGCCTCTGGAGGGGCAGGGGAGCCCCAGCATTTT. Translation: CASGGAGEPQHF.

Of note for this clonotype: A much bigger clone sits one base away, suggesting this may be a read error. The chain's CDR3 is CASSTSCEQYF. The CDR3 bases are TGTGCCAGCTCGACCTCCTGCGAGCAGTACTTC. The chain combines TRBV18 with TRBJ2-7; D is ambiguous. The CDR3 has 11 residues. Germline CDR1 and CDR2: KGHSH and LQKENI.

The chain is built from TRBV5-1 and TRBJ2-3; 8 positions match TRBD2. The CDR3 sequence is 16 residues long. Germline V lookup: CDR1 SGHRS, CDR2 YFSETQ. V lost 3 bases and J lost 5; bases outside the gene matches: 11. CDR3 DNA: TGCGCCAGCAGCTCACTTATCGCGGGGGGAGAAGATACGCAGTATTTT. Its translation: CASSSLIAGGEDTQYF.

This clonotype was detected a few times. The chain couples TRBV10-3 to TRBJ2-5; unclear D gene. From germline, CDR1 is ENHRY and CDR2 SYGVKD. The length of the CDR3 is 14 residues. V was pared by 2 bases and J by 2 bases, with 9 bases between. CDR3 protein: CAISEMMAQETQYF. In DNA, the CDR3 is TGTGCCATCAGTGAGATGATGGCACAAGAGACCCAGTACTTC.

This clonotype was observed a few times. The chain employs TRBV20-1 and TRBJ2-3; D remains unclear. Between the trimmed V and J ends, which lost 0 bases and 2 bases, there was a span of 3 bases. This CDR3 contains 12 residues. Germline assignment: CDR1 DFQATT and CDR2 SNEGSKA (reference sequence). This CDR3 reads CSAREHTDTQYF. The DNA of the CDR3 is TGCAGTGCTAGAGAGCACACAGATACGCAGTATTTT.

The chain employs TRBV11-2 and TRBJ2-1, with D possibly matching TRBD2 (5 bases). Trimming removed 5 bases from V and 0 bases from J, with 11 bases in between. This CDR3 comprises 15 residues. Germline V gene lookup returns CDR1 SGHAT and CDR2 FQNNGV. The DNA for the CDR3 is TGTGCCAGCAGCGGTGACTACTCCTCCTACAATGAGCAGTTCTTC. This encodes CASSGDYSSYNEQFF.

The chain is built from TRBV14 and TRBJ1-4; D is undetermined. The germline V gene has CDR1 SGHDN and CDR2 FVKESK. V shed 0 bases and J shed 3 bases, with 8 bases lying between them. The CDR3 extends over 15 amino acids. In DNA, the CDR3 is TGTGCCAGCAGCCAAGAGGTACACCCTAATGAAAAACTGTTTTTT. Amino acids: CASSQEVHPNEKLFF.

This chain uses TRBV5-1 with TRBJ1-1, with D tentatively TRBD1 (5 bases). CDR1 and CDR2 (germline): SGHRS, YFSETQ. V lost 2 bases to trimming and J lost 7 bases, with 15 bases between them. This CDR3 has 14 amino acids. DNA for the CDR3: TGCGCCAGCAGCTTCGGGACTATCCTTGGTGAAGCTTTCTTT. Protein sequence: CASSFGTILGEAFF.

In this sample, this clonotype turned up once. The V call is TRBV3-1, the J call TRBJ2-2; D is uncertain. Trimming stripped 1 base from V and 10 bases from J, with 7 bases between. The CDR3 extends over 12 amino acids. Germline V lookup: CDR1 LGHDT, CDR2 YNNKEL (reference sequence). CDR3: CASSQVSVELFF. In nucleotides, the CDR3 is TGTGCCAGCAGCCAAGTTTCAGTGGAGCTGTTTTTT.